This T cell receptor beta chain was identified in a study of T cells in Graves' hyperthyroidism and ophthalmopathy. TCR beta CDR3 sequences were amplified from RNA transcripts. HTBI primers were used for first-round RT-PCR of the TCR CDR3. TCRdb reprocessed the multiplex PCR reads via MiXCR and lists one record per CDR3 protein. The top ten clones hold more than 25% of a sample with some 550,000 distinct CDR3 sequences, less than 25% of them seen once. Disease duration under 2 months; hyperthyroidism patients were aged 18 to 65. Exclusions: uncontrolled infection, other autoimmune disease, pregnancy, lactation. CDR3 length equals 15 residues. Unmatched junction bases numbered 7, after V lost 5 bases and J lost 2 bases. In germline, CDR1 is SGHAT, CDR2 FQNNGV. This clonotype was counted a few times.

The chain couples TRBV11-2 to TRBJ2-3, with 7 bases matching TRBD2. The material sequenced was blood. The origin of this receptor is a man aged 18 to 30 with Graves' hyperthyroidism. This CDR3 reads CASSPRGDDTDTQYF. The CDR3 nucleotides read TGTGCCAGCAGCCCCCGGGGGGACGACACAGATACGCAGTATTTT.